This T cell receptor (beta chain) was found in a study of T cells after yellow fever vaccination. Notes on this clonotype: Its specificity is not known.

This CDR3 spans 12 amino acids. V was trimmed by 2 bases and J by 7 bases, leaving 8 bases between them. Overall study findings and caveats: Post-booster samples contained most primary-vaccination clones (approximately 96% CD4, roughly 88% CD8).

Conversion of TCR transcripts into cDNA relied on 5'RACE template switching, which added a universal primer site and UMIs. TCRdb re-called the 5' RACE reads with MiXCR, one entry per CDR3 protein. The data hold 170,000 or so distinct CDR3 sequences, with 9.3% observed a single time. This receptor was obtained from a man between 18 and 35 years old who received the YFV17D yellow fever vaccine. The material was CD8+ T cells sorted from PBMCs, obtained 45 days after the yellow fever booster vaccination. The chain has TRBV12-3 or TRBV12-4 and TRBJ1-1; D not certain. The CDR3 reads CASSLLGFEAFF. The CDR3 coding sequence is TGTGCCAGCAGTTTATTAGGGTTTGAAGCTTTCTTT.